This TCR beta chain was found in a study of CD8+ T cells in alopecia areata. Treatment indicated: oral pan-JAK inhibitor, 5-10 mg twice daily. TCR sequencing used cDNA made by reverse transcription of extracted RNA. Here immunoSEQ multiplex PCR was the method, and the copy in TCRdb shows in-frame clones only, minus some. Counted here are 90,000 to 150,000 clones, 50% to 55% occurring once; the ten biggest clones make up roughly 0.45%. Per germline, CDR1 SGHRS and CDR2 YFSETQ. Trimming left V 3 bases short and J 6 bases short, with 13 bases between. The CDR3 loop spans 14 amino acids. The input for sequencing was CD4+ T cells sorted from blood, taken at week 4, from a patient treated with tofacitinib. This sequence originates from a human donor with alopecia areata. This chain uses TRBV5-1 with TRBJ2-1; TRBD1 or TRBD2 may be the D gene (5 bases each). In DNA, the CDR3 is TGCGCCAGCAGCTCCGGGACGTCGGGCAATGAGCAGTTCTTC. Its translation: CASSSGTSGNEQFF.